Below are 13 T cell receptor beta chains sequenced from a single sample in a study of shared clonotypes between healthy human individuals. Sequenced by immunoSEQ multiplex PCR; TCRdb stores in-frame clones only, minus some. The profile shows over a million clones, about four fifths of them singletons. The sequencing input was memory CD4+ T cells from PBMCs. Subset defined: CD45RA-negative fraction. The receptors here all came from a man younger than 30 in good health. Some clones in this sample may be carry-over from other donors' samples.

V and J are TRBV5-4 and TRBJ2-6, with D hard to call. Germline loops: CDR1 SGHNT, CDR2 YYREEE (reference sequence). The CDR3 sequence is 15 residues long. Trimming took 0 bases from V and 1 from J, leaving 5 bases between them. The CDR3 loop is CASSLAFSGANVLTF. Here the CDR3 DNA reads TGTGCCAGCAGCTTGGCCTTTTCTGGGGCCAACGTCCTGACTTTC.

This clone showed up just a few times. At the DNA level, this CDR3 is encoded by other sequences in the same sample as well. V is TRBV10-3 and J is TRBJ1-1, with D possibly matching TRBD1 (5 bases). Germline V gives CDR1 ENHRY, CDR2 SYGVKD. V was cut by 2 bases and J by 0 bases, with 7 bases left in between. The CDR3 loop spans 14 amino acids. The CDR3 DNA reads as TGTGCCATCAGTGAGCGGGACGTGAACACTGAAGCTTTCTTT. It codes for CAISERDVNTEAFF.

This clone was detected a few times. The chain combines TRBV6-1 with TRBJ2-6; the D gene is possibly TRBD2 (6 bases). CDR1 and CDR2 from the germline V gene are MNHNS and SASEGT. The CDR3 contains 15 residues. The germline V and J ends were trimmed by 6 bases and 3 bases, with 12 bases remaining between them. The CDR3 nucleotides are TGTGCCAGCAGGCCTTGGGGGGATGGGGCCAACGTCCTGACTTTC. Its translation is CASRPWGDGANVLTF.

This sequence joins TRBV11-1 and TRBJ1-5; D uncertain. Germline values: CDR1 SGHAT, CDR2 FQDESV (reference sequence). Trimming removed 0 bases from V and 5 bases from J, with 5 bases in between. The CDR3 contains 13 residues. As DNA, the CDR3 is TGTGCCAGCAGCTTAGCGCGGGATCAGCCCCAGCATTTT. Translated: CASSLARDQPQHF. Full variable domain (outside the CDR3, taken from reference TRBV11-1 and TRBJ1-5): EAEVAQSPRYKITEKSQAVAFWCDPISGHATLYWYRQILGQGPELLVQFQDESVVDDSQLPKDRFSAERLKGVDSTLKIQPAELGDSAMYLCASSLARDQPQHFGDGTRLSIL.

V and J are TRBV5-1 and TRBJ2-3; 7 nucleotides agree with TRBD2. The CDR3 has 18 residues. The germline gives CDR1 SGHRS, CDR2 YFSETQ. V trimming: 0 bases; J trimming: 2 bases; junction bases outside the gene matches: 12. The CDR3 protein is CASSLALTAGLYTDTQYF. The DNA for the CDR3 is TGCGCCAGCAGCTTGGCCCTAACGGCGGGACTATACACAGATACGCAGTATTTT. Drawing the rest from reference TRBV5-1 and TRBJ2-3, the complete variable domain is KAGVTQTPRYLIKTRGQQVTLSCSPISGHRSVSWYQQTPGQGLQFLFEYFSETQRNKGNFPGRFSGRQFSNSRSEMNVSTLELGDSALYLCASSLALTAGLYTDTQYFGPGTRLTVL.

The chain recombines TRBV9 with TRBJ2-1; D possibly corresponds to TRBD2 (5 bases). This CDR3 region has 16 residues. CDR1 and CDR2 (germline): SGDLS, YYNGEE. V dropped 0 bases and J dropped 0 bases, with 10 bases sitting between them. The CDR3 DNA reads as TGTGCCAGCAGCGTAGTGGGAGCATCCTCCTACAATGAGCAGTTCTTC. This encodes CASSVVGASSYNEQFF.

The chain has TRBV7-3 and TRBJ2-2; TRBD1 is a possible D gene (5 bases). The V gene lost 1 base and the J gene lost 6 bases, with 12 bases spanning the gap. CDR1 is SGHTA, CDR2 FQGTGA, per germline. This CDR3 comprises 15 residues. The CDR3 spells CASSLMQGGAGELFF. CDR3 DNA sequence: TGTGCCAGCAGCTTAATGCAGGGTGGAGCCGGGGAGCTGTTTTTT.

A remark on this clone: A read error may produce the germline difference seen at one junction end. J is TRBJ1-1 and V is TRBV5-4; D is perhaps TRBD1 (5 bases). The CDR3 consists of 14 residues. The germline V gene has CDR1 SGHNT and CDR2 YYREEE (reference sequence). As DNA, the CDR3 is TGTGCCAGCAGCTCCTACGCAGGGAACAATGAAGCTTTCTTT. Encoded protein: CASSSYAGNNEAFF.

CDR3 loop: CASSFDSSDGYTF. The CDR3 DNA sequence: TGCGCCAGCAGCTTCGACAGTTCGGATGGCTACACCTTC. The chain employs TRBV5-1 and TRBJ1-2; D may be TRBD1 (5 bases). The germline V and J ends were trimmed by 2 bases and 6 bases, with 11 bases remaining between them. Germline values: CDR1 SGHRS, CDR2 YFSETQ. The CDR3 totals 13 residues. Drawing the rest from reference TRBV5-1 and TRBJ1-2, the complete variable domain is KAGVTQTPRYLIKTRGQQVTLSCSPISGHRSVSWYQQTPGQGLQFLFEYFSETQRNKGNFPGRFSGRQFSNSRSEMNVSTLELGDSALYLCASSFDSSDGYTFGSGTRLTVV.

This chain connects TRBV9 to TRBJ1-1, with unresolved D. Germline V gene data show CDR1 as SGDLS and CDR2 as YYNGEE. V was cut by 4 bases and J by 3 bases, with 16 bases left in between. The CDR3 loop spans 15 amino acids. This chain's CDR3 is CASSPMDGYYTEAFF. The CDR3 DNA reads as TGTGCCAGCAGCCCAATGGACGGATACTACACTGAAGCTTTCTTT. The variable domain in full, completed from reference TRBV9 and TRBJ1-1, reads DSGVTQTPKHLITATGQRVTLRCSPRSGDLSVYWYQQSLDQGLQFLIQYYNGEERAKGNILERFSAQQFPDLHSELNLSSLELGDSALYFCASSPMDGYYTEAFFGQGTRLTVV.

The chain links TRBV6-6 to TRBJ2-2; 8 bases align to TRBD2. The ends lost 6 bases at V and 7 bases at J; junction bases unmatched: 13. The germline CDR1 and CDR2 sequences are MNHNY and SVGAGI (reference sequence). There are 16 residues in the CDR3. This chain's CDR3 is CASRMSGSGSSGELFF. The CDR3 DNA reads TGTGCCAGCAGAATGAGCGGGAGTGGTTCGAGCGGGGAGCTGTTTTTT.

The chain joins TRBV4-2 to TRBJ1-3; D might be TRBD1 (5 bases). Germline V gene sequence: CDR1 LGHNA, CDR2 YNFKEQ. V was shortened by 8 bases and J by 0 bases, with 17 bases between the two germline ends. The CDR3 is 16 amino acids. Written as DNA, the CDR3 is TGTGCCAGCGCCCGGCAGGGAGGGGACTCTGGAAACACCATATATTTT. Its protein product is CASARQGGDSGNTIYF.

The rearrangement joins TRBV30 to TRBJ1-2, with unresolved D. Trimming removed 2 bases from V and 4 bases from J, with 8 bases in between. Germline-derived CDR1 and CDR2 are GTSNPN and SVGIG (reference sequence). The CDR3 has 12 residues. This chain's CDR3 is CAWSRLAYGYTF. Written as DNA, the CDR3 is TGTGCCTGGAGTAGACTGGCCTATGGCTACACCTTC.